This T cell receptor (beta chain) emerged from a study of CD4 T cells in relation to SARS-CoV-2 and coronaviruses. About the research overall: After roughly 9 days of antigen culture, PBMC TCR beta CDR3s were sequenced. The negative reference was HIV-1 Nef peptide pool or peptide-free culture.

The method was immunoSEQ multiplex PCR; TCRdb's version includes in-frame clones alone and lacks a portion of them. The sample carries around 25,000 clones, approximately 73% recorded once. CD4+ T cells from unexposed donors were obtained before the COVID-19 pandemic (2011-2018). Isolation of CD4+ T cells took place after less than 11 days in culture. Overall study results and limits: Crossreactivity was assessed only for spike protein, not other viral proteins.

About this clone itself: Antigen specificity is unknown.

V gave up 0 bases and J gave up 4 bases, with 20 bases separating them. This CDR3 region has 17 residues. CDR1 and CDR2 from the germline V gene are SGHRS and YFSETQ. Input material: CD4+ T cells from PBMCs, cultured in vitro. The chain uses TRBV5-1 and TRBJ2-7, with D unclear. The origin of this receptor is a human donor in good health. The CDR3 nucleotides read TGCGCCAGCAGCTTGGAGTCGGCCGCCCTAACACTATACGAGCAGTACTTC. Translating it yields CASSLESAALTLYEQYF.